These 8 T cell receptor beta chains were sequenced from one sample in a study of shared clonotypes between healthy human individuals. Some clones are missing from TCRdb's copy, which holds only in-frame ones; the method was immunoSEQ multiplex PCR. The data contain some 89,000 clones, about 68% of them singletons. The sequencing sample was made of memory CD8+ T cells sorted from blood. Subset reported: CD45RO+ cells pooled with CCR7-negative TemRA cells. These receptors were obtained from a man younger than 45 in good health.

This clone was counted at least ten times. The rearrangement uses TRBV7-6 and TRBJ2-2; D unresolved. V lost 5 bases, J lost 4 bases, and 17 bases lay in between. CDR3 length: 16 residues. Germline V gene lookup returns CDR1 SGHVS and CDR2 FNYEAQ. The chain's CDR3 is CASSEEAVSRTGELFF. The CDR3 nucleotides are TGTGCCAGCAGCGAAGAGGCCGTCAGCCGCACCGGGGAGCTGTTTTTT.

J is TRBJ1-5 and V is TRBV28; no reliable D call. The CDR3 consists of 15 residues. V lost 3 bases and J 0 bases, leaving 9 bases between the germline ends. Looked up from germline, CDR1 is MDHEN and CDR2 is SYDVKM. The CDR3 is CASSFLGNSNQPQHF. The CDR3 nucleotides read TGTGCCAGCAGTTTCTTAGGGAATAGCAATCAGCCCCAGCATTTT. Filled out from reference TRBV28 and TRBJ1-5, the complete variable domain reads DVKVTQSSRYLVKRTGEKVFLECVQDMDHENMFWYRQDPGLGLRLIYFSYDVKMKEKGDIPEGYSVSREKKERFSLILESASTNQTSMYLCASSFLGNSNQPQHFGDGTRLSIL.

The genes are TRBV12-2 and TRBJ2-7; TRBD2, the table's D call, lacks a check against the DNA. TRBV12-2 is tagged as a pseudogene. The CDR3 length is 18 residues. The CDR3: CASRSLQTGGFTSYEQYF. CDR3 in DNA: TGTGCAAGTCGCTCCCTTCAAACGGGAGGGTTTACGTCCTACGAGCAGTACTTC.

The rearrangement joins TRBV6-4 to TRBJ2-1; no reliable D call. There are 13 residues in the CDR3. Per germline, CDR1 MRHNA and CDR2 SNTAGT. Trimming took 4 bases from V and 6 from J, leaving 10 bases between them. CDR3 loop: CASSVGVSNEQFF. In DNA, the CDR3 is TGTGCCAGCAGTGTTGGGGTTTCCAATGAGCAGTTCTTC.

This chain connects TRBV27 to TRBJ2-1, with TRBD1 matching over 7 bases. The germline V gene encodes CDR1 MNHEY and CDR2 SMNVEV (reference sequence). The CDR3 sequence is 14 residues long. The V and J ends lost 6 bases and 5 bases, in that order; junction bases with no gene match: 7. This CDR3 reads CASRLLGQNNEQFF. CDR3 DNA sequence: TGTGCCAGCAGACTACTGGGACAGAACAATGAGCAGTTCTTC.

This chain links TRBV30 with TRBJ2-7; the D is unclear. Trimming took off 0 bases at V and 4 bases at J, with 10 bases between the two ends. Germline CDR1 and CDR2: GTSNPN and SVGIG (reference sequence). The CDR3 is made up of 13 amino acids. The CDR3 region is CAWSVGQTYEQYF. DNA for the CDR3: TGTGCCTGGAGTGTGGGCCAGACGTACGAGCAGTACTTC.

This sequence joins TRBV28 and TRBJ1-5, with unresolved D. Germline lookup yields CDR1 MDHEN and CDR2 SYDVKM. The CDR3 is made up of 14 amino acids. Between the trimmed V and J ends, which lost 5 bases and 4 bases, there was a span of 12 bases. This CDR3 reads CASSPGAGNQPQHF. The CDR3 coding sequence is TGTGCCAGCAGTCCGGGTGCCGGAAATCAGCCCCAGCATTTT.

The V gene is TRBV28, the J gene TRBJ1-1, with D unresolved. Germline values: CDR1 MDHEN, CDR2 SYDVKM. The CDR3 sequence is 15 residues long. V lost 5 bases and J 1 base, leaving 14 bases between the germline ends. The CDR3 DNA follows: TGTGCCAGCAGTCCTCCATTGGCCCCGAACACTGAAGCTTTCTTT. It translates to CASSPPLAPNTEAFF.